The source of this T cell receptor (beta chain) is a study of T-cell memory formation after mild COVID-19. Findings of the study overall: The authors did not confirm SARS-CoV-2 specificity of second-wave clones peaking day 37. The main location of contracting CD4+ clones was CM and EM, and that of contracting CD8+ clones was EMRA. Balance between CD4 and CD8 was seen in clones contracting day 15 to 85, and a CD4+ lean was seen in later expanders. Cross-reactive memory appears to have joined, as suggested by some responding clones showing up in pre-infection memory.

This clonotype was seen a few times. The antigen is unknown. Each CDR3 protein is one row after TCRdb ran MiXCR on the 5' RACE reads. The table includes roughly 80,000 distinct CDR3 sequences, approximately 23% detected once. This CDR3 has 12 amino acids. V lost 7 bases to trimming and J lost 2 bases, with 11 bases between them. Germline CDR1 is SQVTM and CDR2 is ANQGSEA. The sample was PBMCs or a T cell subset sorted from them (not recorded which). The chain has TRBV29-1 and TRBJ1-2; D remains ambiguous. The sequence derives from a man between 18 and 35 years old who had mild COVID-19 (a few samples of this study predate the infection). Cell type and time point are not known. Written as DNA, the CDR3 is TGCAGCGCCCCGGCCCAAAACTATGGCTACACCTTC. Translation gives CSAPAQNYGYTF.